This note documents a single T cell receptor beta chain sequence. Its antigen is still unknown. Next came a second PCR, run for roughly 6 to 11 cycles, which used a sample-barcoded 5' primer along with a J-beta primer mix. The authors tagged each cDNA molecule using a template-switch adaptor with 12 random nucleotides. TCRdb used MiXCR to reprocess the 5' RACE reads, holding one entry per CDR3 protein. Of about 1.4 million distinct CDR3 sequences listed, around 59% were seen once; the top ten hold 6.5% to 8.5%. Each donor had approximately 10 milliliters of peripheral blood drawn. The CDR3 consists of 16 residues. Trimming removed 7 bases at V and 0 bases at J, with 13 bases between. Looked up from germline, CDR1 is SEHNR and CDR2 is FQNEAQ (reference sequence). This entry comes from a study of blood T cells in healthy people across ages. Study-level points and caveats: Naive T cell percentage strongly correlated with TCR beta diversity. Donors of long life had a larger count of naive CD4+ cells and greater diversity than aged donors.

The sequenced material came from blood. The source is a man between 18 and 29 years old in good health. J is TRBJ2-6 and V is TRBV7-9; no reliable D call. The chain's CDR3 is CASNIDSGSGANVLTF. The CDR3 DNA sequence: TGTGCCAGCAACATCGACTCCGGCTCTGGGGCCAACGTCCTGACTTTC. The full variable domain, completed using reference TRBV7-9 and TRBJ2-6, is DTGVSQNPRHKITKRGQNVTFRCDPISEHNRLYWYRQTLGQGPEFLTYFQNEAQLEKSRLLSDRFSAERPKGSFSTLEIQRTEQGDSAMYLCASNIDSGSGANVLTFGAGSRLTVL.